Presented here are 24 T cell receptor beta chains from one specimen sequenced in a study of low-dose radiotherapy and immunotherapy resistance in tumors. Time point specified: before trial treatment. TRAV and TRBV primers primed cDNA for both TCRalpha and TCRbeta. Over about 19 PCR cycles, TCRs were amplified from a constant-region primer and V-primer adapter. TCRdb redid the calling of the reads with MiXCR, one entry per CDR3 protein. The sample holds nearly 95,000 distinct CDR3 sequences, 9% to 9.5% seen once. Sample: PBMCs, taken before treatment. The receptors here all came from a male donor with prostate cancer.

This clonotype was counted ten times or more. The rearrangement uses TRBV7-2 and TRBJ2-2, with a tentative D call TRBD2 (7 bases). The CDR3 is 14 amino acids. Trimming removed 6 bases from V and 4 bases from J, with 12 bases in between. Germline V CDR1 and CDR2: SGHTA, FQGNSA. In DNA, the CDR3 is TGTGCCAGCAGGTGGGAGGGGGTCACCGGGGAGCTGTTTTTT. It encodes CASRWEGVTGELFF.

In its sample, this clonotype was seen many times. V and J are TRBV30 and TRBJ2-5; D gene uncertain. The length of the CDR3 is 12 residues. CDR1 is GTSNPN and CDR2 is SVGIG in the germline V gene (reference sequence). Trimming left V 2 bases short and J 4 bases short, with 8 bases between. The CDR3 DNA follows: TGTGCCTGGAGTCTTAGCAGAGAGACCCAGTACTTC. Translating gives CAWSLSRETQYF. The full variable domain, in which reference TRBV30 and TRBJ2-5 provide the parts outside the CDR3, is SQTIHQWPATLVQPVGSPLSLECTVEGTSNPNLYWYRQAAGRGLQLLFYSVGIGQISSEVPQNLSASRPQDRQFILSSKKLLLSDSGFYLCAWSLSRETQYFGPGTRLLVL.

Concerning this clonotype: A clone one base away is much larger, so this may be a read error. V is TRBV6-8 and J is TRBJ2-3, with no clear D. The CDR3 spans 12 residues. Germline V CDR1 and CDR2: MNHGY, SAAAGT. V was trimmed by 7 bases and J by 11 bases, leaving 16 bases between them. CDR3 coding DNA: TGTGCCAGCAATTCCGACCCCGGAATGCAGTATTTT. This codes for CASNSDPGMQYF.

This clonotype was found many times. This sequence joins TRBV2 and TRBJ2-1, with 7 bases lining up with TRBD2. The CDR3 length is 12 residues. The germline V gene encodes CDR1 SNHLY and CDR2 FYNNEI. Trimming cost V 6 bases and J 8 bases; bases outside gene matches: 4. CDR3 sequence: CASRRLADEQFF. Here the CDR3 DNA reads TGTGCCAGCAGGAGACTAGCTGATGAGCAGTTCTTC.

This clonotype has at least ten counts. The chain couples TRBV2 to TRBJ2-3, with 7 bases aligning to TRBD2. Germline V gives CDR1 SNHLY, CDR2 FYNNEI. Unmatched junction bases numbered 14, after V lost 5 bases and J lost 9 bases. CDR3 size: 15 residues. CDR3 residues: CASSLGLGSQSTQYF. In nucleotides, the CDR3 is TGTGCCAGCAGTCTTGGACTAGGTTCTCAGTCGACGCAGTATTTT.

This clonotype has ten or more counts. The chain is built from TRBV6-5 and TRBJ2-7, with D possibly being TRBD1 or TRBD2 (6 bases each). Looked up from germline, CDR1 is MNHEY and CDR2 is SVGAGI. The CDR3 is 15 amino acids. V dropped 6 bases and J dropped 0 bases, with 15 bases sitting between them. The CDR3 sequence: CASSGGQGRSYEQYF. In DNA form, the CDR3 reads TGTGCCAGCAGCGGGGGACAAGGGCGCTCCTACGAGCAGTACTTC.

This clonotype was seen at least ten times. The V call is TRBV20-1, the J call TRBJ2-5, with D perhaps matching TRBD2 (6 bases). The CDR3 length is 16 residues. Germline V gene data show CDR1 as DFQATT and CDR2 as SNEGSKA (reference sequence). Trimming stripped 2 bases from V and 1 base from J, with 17 bases between. This CDR3 is CSARTFSGYLQETQYF. The CDR3, as DNA: TGCAGTGCTAGAACCTTTAGCGGTTATCTCCAAGAGACCCAGTACTTC.

This clonotype came up many times. The rearrangement uses TRBV20-1 and TRBJ1-1; weak D call: TRBD1 (5 bases). Trimming stripped 3 bases from V and 1 base from J, with 12 bases between. Germline V gives CDR1 DFQATT, CDR2 SNEGSKA (reference sequence). This CDR3 region has 14 residues. The CDR3 sequence is CSARPGGGNTEAFF. Here the CDR3 DNA reads TGCAGTGCTAGGCCCGGGGGGGGGAACACTGAAGCTTTCTTT.

This clonotype was detected ten times or more. The chain links TRBV6-5 to TRBJ2-1; 13 positions agree with TRBD2. The V segment lost 6 bases and the J segment 8 bases; nucleotides outside the gene matches: 7. Germline CDR1 is MNHEY and CDR2 is SVGAGI. CDR3 length equals 15 residues. The CDR3 protein is CASSKGLAGRDEQFF. Written as DNA, the CDR3 is TGTGCCAGCAGCAAGGGACTAGCGGGAAGGGATGAGCAGTTCTTC.

This clonotype was counted ten times or more. The chain uses TRBV5-1 and TRBJ2-3; no definite D call. This CDR3 has 12 amino acids. Looked up from germline, CDR1 is SGHRS and CDR2 is YFSETQ. V lost 2 bases and J lost 0, with 1 base in between. CDR3 residues: CASSFSTDTQYF. CDR3 nucleotide sequence: TGCGCCAGCAGCTTCAGCACAGATACGCAGTATTTT.

This clonotype was observed a handful of times. The genes are TRBV6-4 and TRBJ2-1; 11 bases line up with TRBD2. CDR1 and CDR2 (germline): MRHNA, SNTAGT. V shed 2 bases and J 6 bases; nucleotides not matched to a gene: 3. CDR3 size: 15 residues. The CDR3 DNA reads as TGTGCCAGCAGTGACACTAGCGGGAGAATCAATGAGCAGTTCTTC. It is translated as CASSDTSGRINEQFF.

This clonotype was seen repeatedly, ten times or more. The chain links TRBV11-3 to TRBJ2-2; no definite D call. The CDR3 loop spans 16 amino acids. V shed 1 base and J shed 1 base, with 10 bases lying between them. From germline, CDR1 is SGHNT and CDR2 YENEEA. CDR3 region: CASSLGGLLNTGELFF. The CDR3 DNA reads as TGTGCCAGCAGCTTAGGTGGGCTCTTGAACACCGGGGAGCTGTTTTTT.

Concerning this clonotype itself: This clone may be a read error of a much larger clone one base away. The chain is built from TRBV10-3 and TRBJ1-2, with TRBD1 as a possible D gene (6 bases). The germline V and J ends were trimmed by 11 bases and 2 bases, with 15 bases remaining between them. This CDR3 contains 13 residues. Germline lookup yields CDR1 ENHRY and CDR2 SYGVKD. CDR3 bases: TGTGCCTCCGTCTCGGGGGGCAACTATGGCTACACCTTC. As protein: CASVSGGNYGYTF.

This clonotype was seen ten or more times. This chain links TRBV27 with TRBJ2-3; 7 nucleotides align to TRBD2. Germline V gene lookup returns CDR1 MNHEY and CDR2 SMNVEV (reference sequence). After removal of 5 bases from V and 2 bases from J, the junction contained 7 bases not matched to a gene. This CDR3 has 15 residues. The CDR3 coding sequence is TGTGCCAGCAGTATGGGACTAAGCTACACAGATACGCAGTATTTT. This encodes CASSMGLSYTDTQYF.

This clonotype was detected many times. This chain uses TRBV28 with TRBJ2-4; 11 bases are a match to TRBD1. Germline CDR1 MDHEN, CDR2 SYDVKM. The CDR3 totals 16 residues. Trimming cost V 7 bases and J 6 bases; bases outside gene matches: 11. CDR3 region: CASTKIGTGGGNIQYF. The CDR3 nucleotides read TGTGCCAGCACCAAAATCGGGACAGGGGGGGGAAACATTCAGTACTTC.

This clonotype has only a few counts. V and J are TRBV7-8 and TRBJ2-3; TRBD2 is a possible D gene (6 bases). Germline CDR1 SGHVS, CDR2 FQNEAQ. V was pared by 5 bases and J by 0 bases, with 15 bases between. CDR3 size: 16 residues. Written as DNA, the CDR3 is TGTGCCAGCAGCCCTCGCGGAGGGTCGAGCACAGATACGCAGTATTTT. As protein: CASSPRGGSSTDTQYF.

This clonotype was observed many times. The chain uses TRBV5-1 and TRBJ2-1; 10 bases are a match to TRBD2. The CDR3 runs 18 residues. The J segment lost 2 bases and the V segment lost 0 bases, leaving 8 bases of the junction unmatched. Germline CDR1 SGHRS, CDR2 YFSETQ. The CDR3 sequence is CASSLDSSGRPTYNEQFF. DNA of the CDR3: TGCGCCAGCAGCTTGGATTCTAGCGGGAGACCCACCTACAATGAGCAGTTCTTC.

This clonotype was seen many times. This chain connects TRBV12-3 or TRBV12-4 to TRBJ2-5; D is unclear. V lost 2 bases and J lost 5, with 12 bases in between. This CDR3 is 14 amino acids long. The CDR3 DNA follows: TGTGCCAGCAGTTTAACCGGCCCTAGGGAGACCCAGTACTTC. Its translation: CASSLTGPRETQYF.

This clonotype was detected many times. The chain is built from TRBV5-1 and TRBJ2-3; 11 bases agree with TRBD2. With 0 bases clipped from V and 5 bases from J, the junction kept 17 bases outside the gene matches. Germline V gene lookup returns CDR1 SGHRS and CDR2 YFSETQ. This CDR3 is 20 amino acids long. In DNA, the CDR3 is TGCGCCAGCAGCTTGGAGCCGGGACTAGCGGACCTAGATGGTGGAGATACGCAGTATTTT. The encoded protein is CASSLEPGLADLDGGDTQYF. Looking up the rest from reference TRBV5-1 and TRBJ2-3 gives the full variable domain: KAGVTQTPRYLIKTRGQQVTLSCSPISGHRSVSWYQQTPGQGLQFLFEYFSETQRNKGNFPGRFSGRQFSNSRSEMNVSTLELGDSALYLCASSLEPGLADLDGGDTQYFGPGTRLTVL.

This clonotype turned up a few times. The J gene is TRBJ2-2, the V gene TRBV5-6; 8 nucleotides agree with TRBD1. J gave up 3 bases and V 3 bases, and 13 bases lay outside the gene matches. The germline V gene encodes CDR1 SGHDT and CDR2 YYEEEE. CDR3 length equals 18 residues. In DNA, the CDR3 is TGTGCCAGCAGCTATGGTCGTTCAGGGGGCCGCGACACCGGGGAGCTGTTTTTT. This sequence encodes CASSYGRSGGRDTGELFF. Drawing the rest from reference TRBV5-6 and TRBJ2-2, the complete variable domain is DAGVTQSPTHLIKTRGQQVTLRCSPKSGHDTVSWYQQALGQGPQFIFQYYEEEERQRGNFPDRFSGHQFPNYSSELNVNALLLGDSALYLCASSYGRSGGRDTGELFFGEGSRLTVL.

This chain joins TRBV7-3 and TRBJ2-1; 14 bases map to TRBD2. V trimming: 6 bases; J trimming: 9 bases; junction bases outside the gene matches: 7. The CDR3 has 15 amino acids. CDR1 SGHTA and CDR2 FQGTGA come from the germline V gene. The CDR3 DNA follows: TGTGCCAGCAGGTCGGGACTAGCGGGAGCGGCTGAGCAGTTCTTC. It specifies CASRSGLAGAAEQFF.

This clonotype occurred many times. This sequence joins TRBV18 and TRBJ2-7; 14 bases match TRBD2. CDR1 KGHSH and CDR2 LQKENI come from the germline V gene. The ends lost 0 bases at V and 3 bases at J; junction bases unmatched: 1. The CDR3 runs 16 residues. CDR3 loop: CASSPPGLAGVYEQYF. The CDR3 bases are TGTGCCAGCTCACCACCGGGACTAGCGGGAGTCTACGAGCAGTACTTC.

This clonotype was counted ten times or more. The V and J genes are TRBV6-2 or TRBV6-3 and TRBJ1-4; tentatively, D is TRBD1 (6 bases). Germline assignment: CDR1 MNHEY and CDR2 SVGEGT. The CDR3 totals 14 residues. Trimming removed 3 bases at V and 8 bases at J, with 13 bases between. The chain's CDR3 is CASSYNRVGEKLFF. For the CDR3, the DNA is TGTGCCAGCAGTTATAACAGGGTCGGGGAAAAACTGTTTTTT.

This clonotype was counted many times. V usage is TRBV10-3 and J usage is TRBJ2-7; 8 bases fit TRBD1. This CDR3 has 13 residues. Germline loops: CDR1 ENHRY, CDR2 SYGVKD. V shed 6 bases, J shed 2 bases, and the junction held 3 bases outside the gene matches. CDR3 in DNA: TGTGCCATCAGACAGGGGGACCCCTACGAGCAGTACTTC. It translates to CAIRQGDPYEQYF.